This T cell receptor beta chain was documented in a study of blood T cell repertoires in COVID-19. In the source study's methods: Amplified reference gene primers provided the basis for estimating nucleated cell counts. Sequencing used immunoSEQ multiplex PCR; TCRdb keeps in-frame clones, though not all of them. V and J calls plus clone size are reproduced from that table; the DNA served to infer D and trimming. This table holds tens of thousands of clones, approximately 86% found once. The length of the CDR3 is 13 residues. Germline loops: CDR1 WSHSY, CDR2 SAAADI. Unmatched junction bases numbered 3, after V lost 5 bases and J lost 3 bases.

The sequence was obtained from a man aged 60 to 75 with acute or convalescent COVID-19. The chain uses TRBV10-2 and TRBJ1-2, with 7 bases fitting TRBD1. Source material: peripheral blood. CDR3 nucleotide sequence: TGCGCCAGCAGTTTCGACAGGGACTATGGCTACACCTTC. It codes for CASSFDRDYGYTF.